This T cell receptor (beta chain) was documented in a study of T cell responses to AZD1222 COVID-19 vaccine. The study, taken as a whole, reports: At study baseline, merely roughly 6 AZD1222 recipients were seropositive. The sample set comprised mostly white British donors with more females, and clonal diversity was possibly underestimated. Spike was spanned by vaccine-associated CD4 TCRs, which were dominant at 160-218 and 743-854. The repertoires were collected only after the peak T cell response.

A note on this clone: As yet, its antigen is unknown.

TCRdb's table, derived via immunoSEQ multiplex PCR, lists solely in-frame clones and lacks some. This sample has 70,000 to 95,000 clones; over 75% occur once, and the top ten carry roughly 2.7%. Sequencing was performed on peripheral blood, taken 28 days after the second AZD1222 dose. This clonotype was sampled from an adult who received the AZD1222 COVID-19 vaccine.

Here the CDR3 reads CASSSTRETRYNEQFF. CDR3 sequence (DNA): TGTGCCAGCAGCTCAACACGGGAGACGCGATACAATGAGCAGTTCTTC. The chain uses TRBV7-9 and TRBJ2-1; D may be TRBD2 (6 bases). The CDR3 length is 16 residues. Trimming pared 4 bases from V and 4 bases from J, leaving 17 bases between. Germline V gives CDR1 SEHNR, CDR2 FQNEAQ (reference sequence).